This T cell receptor (beta chain) appears in the sequencing data of a study of blood T cell repertoires in COVID-19. Generated by immunoSEQ multiplex PCR, the TCRdb table keeps only in-frame clones and is missing some. This sample has tens of thousands of clones, with around 83% found just once. Germline loops: CDR1 SNHLY, CDR2 FYNNEI. This CDR3 contains 16 residues. The V gene lost 7 bases and the J gene lost 4 bases, with 20 bases spanning the gap. Sequencing used peripheral blood. The TCR sequence derives from a woman older than 75 with active or convalescent COVID-19. The V and J genes are TRBV2 and TRBJ2-1, with a possible D match to TRBD1 (5 bases). CDR3 amino acids: CASKIQTGLLYNEQFF. DNA for the CDR3: TGTGCCAGCAAAATTCAAACAGGATTACTTTACAATGAGCAGTTCTTC.